The 23 T cell receptor beta chains given below trace back to one sample, sequenced in a study of early T cells in non-severe SARS-CoV-2 infection. MiXCR, applied by TCRdb to the 5' RACE reads, yields one record per CDR3 protein. The table includes under 30,000 distinct CDR3 sequences, about 4.6% detected once. Sequencing was carried out using whole blood. Every receptor here comes from an adult who was a healthcare worker with PCR-confirmed SARS-CoV-2 infection or an uninfected control (not recorded which).

The sample holds many counts of this clonotype. This chain connects TRBV20-1 to TRBJ2-1, with a tentative D call TRBD2 (5 bases). Trimming removed 0 bases from V and 1 base from J, with 7 bases in between. In germline, CDR1 is DFQATT, CDR2 SNEGSKA (reference sequence). This CDR3 is built from 14 residues. The CDR3 loop reads CSARELVSYNEQFF. DNA for the CDR3: TGCAGTGCTAGAGAACTAGTTTCCTACAATGAGCAGTTCTTC.

This clonotype was counted at least ten times. V and J are TRBV21-1 and TRBJ1-2; no DNA check was done on the table's D call, TRBD1. TRBV21-1 is labeled a pseudogene. The CDR3 runs to 15 residues. The CDR3 nucleotides are TGTGCCAGCAGCACCTACAGGGGCAGGAGCTATGGCTACACCTTC. It yields the protein CASSTYRGRSYGYTF.

This clonotype occurred many times. This sequence joins TRBV5-1 and TRBJ1-1; tentatively, D is TRBD1 (6 bases). The V and J ends lost 4 bases and 1 base respectively, with 14 bases between them. The CDR3 contains 15 residues. Germline V gene sequence: CDR1 SGHRS, CDR2 YFSETQ. CDR3: CASSPETGQNTEAFF. The CDR3 DNA sequence: TGCGCCAGCAGCCCGGAGACAGGTCAGAACACTGAAGCTTTCTTT.

This sequence joins TRBV11-2 and TRBJ2-2; the match to TRBD2 covers 10 bases. The V gene end was trimmed by 1 base and the J gene end by 7 bases; junction bases not matched to a gene: 12. Germline CDR1 SGHAT, CDR2 FQNNGV. There are 18 residues in the CDR3. As DNA, the CDR3 is TGTGCCAGCAGCTTAGTACCGGGCCTAGCGGGAGTAATCGGGGAGCTGTTTTTT. Its translation is CASSLVPGLAGVIGELFF.

In this sample, this clonotype turned up many times. The chain joins TRBV9 to TRBJ2-7; D tentatively fits TRBD1 or TRBD2 (5 bases each). Germline values: CDR1 SGDLS, CDR2 YYNGEE. Trimming stripped 4 bases from V and 0 bases from J, with 14 bases between. CDR3 length: 15 residues. The CDR3 sequence is CASSPPGAGSYEQYF. CDR3 nucleotide sequence: TGTGCCAGCAGCCCCCCCGGGGCAGGCTCCTACGAGCAGTACTTC. Supplemented by reference TRBV9 and TRBJ2-7, the full variable domain reads DSGVTQTPKHLITATGQRVTLRCSPRSGDLSVYWYQQSLDQGLQFLIQYYNGEERAKGNILERFSAQQFPDLHSELNLSSLELGDSALYFCASSPPGAGSYEQYFGPGTRLTVT.

The sample holds many counts of this clonotype. This chain uses TRBV5-4 with TRBJ1-2; D may be TRBD1 (5 bases). V dropped 5 bases and J dropped 6 bases, with 14 bases sitting between them. This CDR3 contains 13 residues. Germline values: CDR1 SGHNT, CDR2 YYREEE (reference sequence). CDR3 nucleotide sequence: TGTGCCAGCAGGACAGTAGGCAGCGATGGCTACACCTTC. Translated, it gives CASRTVGSDGYTF.

This clonotype was recorded many times. The chain is built from TRBV5-4 and TRBJ2-1; D possibly uses TRBD1 or TRBD2 (6 bases each). The CDR3 totals 15 residues. Germline values: CDR1 SGHNT, CDR2 YYREEE (reference sequence). V was pared by 3 bases and J by 7 bases, with 17 bases between. In DNA form, the CDR3 reads TGTGCCAGCAGCTCCGACTCGGGGGCAGTTAATGAGCAGTTCTTC. This encodes CASSSDSGAVNEQFF.

There are many counts of this clonotype. This rearrangement joins TRBV5-1 to TRBJ2-7, with a possible D match to TRBD2 (6 bases). This CDR3 contains 13 residues. V was shortened by 2 bases and J by 6 bases, with 12 bases between the two germline ends. In germline, CDR1 is SGHRS, CDR2 YFSETQ. Written as DNA, the CDR3 is TGCGCCAGCAGCTTTTACCCGGGGGTCGAGCAGTACTTC. Encoded protein: CASSFYPGVEQYF.

In its sample, this clonotype was seen many times. This chain joins TRBV20-1 and TRBJ2-5, with 7 bases aligning to TRBD2. Germline CDR1 is DFQATT and CDR2 is SNEGSKA (reference sequence). Unmatched junction bases numbered 10, after V lost 4 bases and J lost 5 bases. CDR3 length: 14 residues. The CDR3 loop is CSATKLAWGETQYF. CDR3 bases: TGCAGTGCTACCAAACTAGCGTGGGGGGAGACCCAGTACTTC.

This clonotype showed up many times. This CDR3 is CASSLSQWMGIQYF. CDR3 nucleotides: TGTGCCAGCAGCTTGTCACAATGGATGGGCATTCAGTACTTC. The chain recombines TRBV28 with TRBJ2-4; D remains unclear. Trimming left V 6 bases short and J 9 bases short, with 18 bases between. Germline-derived CDR1 and CDR2 are MDHEN and SYDVKM. The CDR3 totals 14 residues.

This clonotype was seen repeatedly, ten times or more. The V call is TRBV5-6, the J call TRBJ1-1; D gene uncertain. The CDR3 runs 13 residues. Germline V gene sequence: CDR1 SGHDT, CDR2 YYEEEE. The V gene lost 4 bases and the J gene lost 9 bases, with 16 bases spanning the gap. CDR3 sequence reads: CASSATTSKKAFF. Here the CDR3 DNA reads TGTGCCAGCAGCGCTACAACTTCAAAGAAAGCTTTCTTT.

This clonotype was observed at least ten times. The genes are TRBV9 and TRBJ2-5; no clear D gene. The germline CDR1 and CDR2 sequences are SGDLS and YYNGEE. The CDR3 consists of 15 residues. V lost 0 bases and J lost 4, with 13 bases in between. The CDR3 DNA follows: TGTGCCAGCAGCGTAGTGGGTAGTCAGAGAGAGACCCAGTACTTC. Its protein product is CASSVVGSQRETQYF.

This clonotype was detected many times. The chain is built from TRBV12-3 or TRBV12-4 and TRBJ1-2; a weak D match, TRBD1 (6 bases). The CDR3 consists of 13 residues. The germline V and J ends were trimmed by 6 bases and 4 bases, with 12 bases remaining between them. The CDR3 DNA reads as TGTGCCAGCAGAAGACAGGAGCTCTATGGCTACACCTTC. Translating gives CASRRQELYGYTF.

This clonotype has ten or more counts. The chain joins TRBV2 to TRBJ2-2; D possibly corresponds to TRBD1 (6 bases). CDR3 length equals 14 residues. Per the germline V gene, CDR1 is SNHLY and CDR2 is FYNNEI. Trimming stripped 8 bases from V and 4 bases from J, with 14 bases between. The CDR3 nucleotides read TGTGCCAGCTATGGGGACACCTTCACCGGGGAGCTGTTTTTT. Its protein product is CASYGDTFTGELFF.

This clonotype has a handful of counts. The chain recombines TRBV19 with TRBJ2-5; either TRBD1 or TRBD2 may fit D (6 bases each). V lost 6 bases, J lost 1 base, and 12 bases lay in between. Germline V gene sequence: CDR1 LNHDA, CDR2 SQIVND (reference sequence). CDR3 length: 14 amino acids. The CDR3 loop is CASSKGGGQETQYF. In nucleotides, the CDR3 is TGTGCCAGTAGCAAGGGGGGCGGCCAAGAGACCCAGTACTTC. The entire variable domain, with the rest obtained from reference TRBV19 and TRBJ2-5, is as follows: DGGITQSPKYLFRKEGQNVTLSCEQNLNHDAMYWYRQDPGQGLRLIYYSQIVNDFQKGDIAEGYSVSREKKESFPLTVTSAQKNPTAFYLCASSKGGGQETQYFGPGTRLLVL.

The chain carries TRBV5-6 and TRBJ2-1; D perhaps matches TRBD2 (6 bases). This CDR3 has 14 amino acids. The V gene lost 2 bases and the J gene lost 8 bases, with 14 bases spanning the gap. Germline-derived CDR1 and CDR2 are SGHDT and YYEEEE. The DNA of the CDR3 is TGTGCCAGCAGCTTAGGAACGGGAGCTGATGAGCAGTTCTTC. This codes for CASSLGTGADEQFF.

This clonotype was recorded at least ten times. The V and J genes are TRBV29-1 and TRBJ2-1; perhaps TRBD2 as D (5 bases). The CDR3 is 11 amino acids. Germline values: CDR1 SQVTM, CDR2 ANQGSEA. Trimming took off 7 bases at V and 5 bases at J, with 9 bases between the two ends. CDR3 protein: CSGVGDNEQFF. The CDR3 DNA follows: TGCAGCGGAGTGGGAGACAATGAGCAGTTCTTC.

This clonotype has at least ten counts. The chain employs TRBV6-2 or TRBV6-3 and TRBJ2-1; D may be TRBD2 (6 bases). Between the trimmed V and J ends, which lost 4 bases and 7 bases, there was a span of 14 bases. Germline V gene sequence: CDR1 MNHEY, CDR2 SVGEGT. The CDR3 loop spans 14 amino acids. CDR3 sequence: CASSSGGILNEQFF. The CDR3 bases are TGTGCCAGCAGTTCCGGGGGAATTCTTAATGAGCAGTTCTTC.

J is TRBJ1-5 and V is TRBV4-2; D unresolved. CDR1 is LGHNA, CDR2 YNFKEQ, per germline. There are 15 residues in the CDR3. The V gene lost 1 base and the J gene lost 4 bases, with 11 bases spanning the gap. The CDR3 reads CASSQGLGPNQPQHF. The CDR3 bases are TGTGCCAGCAGCCAAGGGCTCGGCCCAAATCAGCCCCAGCATTTT.

This clonotype was counted ten times or more. The rearrangement uses TRBV7-9 and TRBJ1-5; 10 positions agree with TRBD1. V lost 5 bases to trimming and J lost 6 bases; unmatched junction nucleotides: 7. Germline lookup yields CDR1 SEHNR and CDR2 FQNEAQ (reference sequence). The CDR3 loop spans 15 amino acids. This CDR3 reads CASSTSGTGVQPQHF. CDR3 in DNA: TGTGCCAGCAGCACCTCCGGGACAGGGGTTCAGCCCCAGCATTTT.

In its sample, this clonotype was seen many times. The gene calls are TRBV7-2 and TRBJ2-1, with 7 bases identical to TRBD2. Germline CDR1 SGHTA, CDR2 FQGNSA. The CDR3 spans 15 residues. V dropped 1 base and J dropped 2; count of bases not matched to a gene: 2. The CDR3 DNA reads as TGTGCCAGCAGCTTAGAGGCGGGGGCCTACAATGAGCAGTTCTTC. Protein: CASSLEAGAYNEQFF.

This clonotype was seen many times. The V and J genes are TRBV11-2 and TRBJ2-2, with unresolved D. Trimming cost V 3 bases and J 4 bases, with 6 bases left between them. Looked up from germline, CDR1 is SGHAT and CDR2 is FQNNGV. The CDR3 totals 13 residues. The chain's CDR3 is CASSFKLTGELFF. The CDR3 bases are TGTGCCAGCAGCTTTAAACTCACCGGGGAGCTGTTTTTT.

This clonotype has ten or more counts. V gene TRBV4-2 combines with J gene TRBJ1-1; no reliable D call. Trimming pared 4 bases from V and 5 bases from J, leaving 14 bases between. Germline V gene data show CDR1 as LGHNA and CDR2 as YNFKEQ. The CDR3 consists of 14 residues. The CDR3 here is CASSRRVGGTEAFF. CDR3 bases: TGTGCCAGCAGCCGACGTGTGGGTGGGACTGAAGCTTTCTTT.